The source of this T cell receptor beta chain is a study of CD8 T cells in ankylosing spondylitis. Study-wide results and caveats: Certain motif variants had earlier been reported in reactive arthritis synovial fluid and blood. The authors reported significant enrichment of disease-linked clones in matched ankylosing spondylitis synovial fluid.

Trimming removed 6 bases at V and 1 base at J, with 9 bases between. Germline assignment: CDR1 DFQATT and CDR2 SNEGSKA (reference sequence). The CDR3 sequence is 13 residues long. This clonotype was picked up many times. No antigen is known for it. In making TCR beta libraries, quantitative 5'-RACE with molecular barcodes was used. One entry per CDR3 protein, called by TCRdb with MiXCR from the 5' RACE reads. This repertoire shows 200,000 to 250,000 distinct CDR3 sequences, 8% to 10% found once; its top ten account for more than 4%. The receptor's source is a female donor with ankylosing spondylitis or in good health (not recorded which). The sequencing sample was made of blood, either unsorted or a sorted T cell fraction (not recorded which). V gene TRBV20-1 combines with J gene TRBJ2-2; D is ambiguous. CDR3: CSASRVNTGELFF. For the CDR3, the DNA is TGCAGTGCGTCTCGCGTGAACACCGGGGAGCTGTTTTTT.